A single T cell receptor (beta chain) is shown here with its context. The sample comes from a study of blood T cell repertoires in COVID-19. As for the study in general: Italy, Spain and the United States were the sources of the convalescent and acute COVID-19 samples. T cells, B-cell-depleted T cells, or PBMCs provided the cDNA or gDNA that served as material.

V gave up 0 bases and J gave up 0 bases; unmatched junction bases: 4. Germline CDR1 reads SGHRS; CDR2 reads YFSETQ. The CDR3 contains 16 residues. In the source study's methods: Amplification with reference gene primers provided the estimates of nucleated cell counts. Some clones are missing from TCRdb's copy, which holds only in-frame ones; the method was immunoSEQ multiplex PCR. V and J calls and clone size are those listed in that table; D and trimming were worked out from the DNA. The table records 45,000 to 75,000 clones, 80% to 90% of them present only once. The TCR comes from a man aged 55 to 69 with acute or convalescent COVID-19. The chain couples TRBV5-1 to TRBJ2-3; TRBD2 matches at 7 bases. Specimen: peripheral blood. This chain's CDR3 is CASSLEGSGSTDTQYF. The CDR3, as DNA: TGCGCCAGCAGCTTGGAGGGTAGCGGGAGCACAGATACGCAGTATTTT.